This TCR beta chain was sequenced during a study of blood T cell repertoires in COVID-19. Study-level information: Specimens from acute and convalescent COVID-19 originated in the United States, Italy and Spain.

V was trimmed by 3 bases and J by 1 base, leaving 16 bases between them. The CDR3 has 15 residues. Germline V gene data show CDR1 as SQVTM and CDR2 as ANQGSEA. Assay used: immunoSEQ multiplex PCR; TCRdb lists only in-frame clones, some missing. The sample lists over 55,000 clones, roughly 87% occurring once. This clone was recorded at least ten times. The TCR was taken from an elderly woman with COVID-19, enrolled during active disease. Sequenced input: peripheral blood. This chain uses TRBV29-1 with TRBJ2-7, with D maybe TRBD1 (6 bases). The chain's CDR3 is CSVDVGWGQSYEQYF. The CDR3 nucleotides are TGCAGCGTTGATGTCGGGTGGGGGCAGTCCTACGAGCAGTACTTC.